Below, 28 T cell receptor beta chains from the same sample are listed, as sequenced in a study of blood T cell repertoires in COVID-19. Clones were sequenced by immunoSEQ multiplex PCR, and TCRdb holds only the in-frame ones, with some missing. The table has about 53,000 clones, approximately 90% seen once. Specimen: peripheral blood. All receptors come from a man of 80 years or more with acute or convalescent COVID-19.

The genes are TRBV19 and TRBJ1-1, with 9 bases matching TRBD1. The CDR3 is 15 amino acids. The germline V gene encodes CDR1 LNHDA and CDR2 SQIVND (reference sequence). V lost 7 bases, J lost 4 bases, and 10 bases stayed unmatched. This chain's CDR3 is CASTNPGQGPTEAFF. The CDR3 DNA is TGTGCCAGTACCAACCCGGGACAGGGTCCCACTGAAGCTTTCTTT.

This rearrangement joins TRBV5-1 to TRBJ2-1; 8 positions agree with TRBD1. Germline lookup yields CDR1 SGHRS and CDR2 YFSETQ. J was trimmed by 8 bases and V by 0 bases; bases with no gene match: 4. CDR3 length equals 14 residues. CDR3 DNA sequence: TGCGCCAGCAGCTTGGACTCGACAGGGGATGAGCAGTTCTTC. Translation gives CASSLDSTGDEQFF.

The V gene is TRBV13, the J gene TRBJ1-1; tentative D call: TRBD1 (6 bases). CDR1 is PRHDT and CDR2 is FYEKMQ in the germline V gene (reference sequence). Trimming removed 3 bases at V and 8 bases at J, with 13 bases between. This CDR3 is built from 13 residues. CDR3 sequence (DNA): TGTGCCAGCAGCTTTTATAACGACAGGGAAGCTTTCTTT. This translates into CASSFYNDREAFF.

This chain joins TRBV9 and TRBJ2-3; 11 positions agree with TRBD2. The V gene end was trimmed by 4 bases and the J gene end by 7 bases; junction bases not matched to a gene: 8. CDR1 SGDLS and CDR2 YYNGEE come from the germline V gene. The CDR3 is made up of 15 amino acids. Here the CDR3 DNA reads TGTGCCAGCAGCTTCACTAGCGGGGGAATAAATACGCAGTATTTT. Translating it yields CASSFTSGGINTQYF. Full variable domain (missing parts from reference TRBV9 and TRBJ2-3): DSGVTQTPKHLITATGQRVTLRCSPRSGDLSVYWYQQSLDQGLQFLIQYYNGEERAKGNILERFSAQQFPDLHSELNLSSLELGDSALYFCASSFTSGGINTQYFGPGTRLTVL.

The table lists this clone with a few counts. The chain combines TRBV4-1 with TRBJ2-7; 8 bases fit TRBD2. Germline CDR1 and CDR2: MGHRA and YSYEKL. The CDR3 spans 17 residues. J gave up 0 bases and V 0 bases, and 7 bases lay outside the gene matches. The CDR3 sequence is CASSQESRGGPSYEQYF. The DNA of the CDR3 is TGCGCCAGCAGCCAAGAAAGTCGGGGGGGGCCCTCCTACGAGCAGTACTTC.

The V call is TRBV18, the J call TRBJ1-1; D remains unclear. The CDR3 is 16 amino acids. Trimming removed 0 bases at V and 0 bases at J, with 11 bases between. Germline V gives CDR1 KGHSH, CDR2 LQKENI. The CDR3 loop is CASSPPGTVMNTEAFF. The CDR3 DNA reads TGTGCCAGCTCACCACCGGGCACAGTCATGAACACTGAAGCTTTCTTT.

The V and J genes are TRBV5-1 and TRBJ1-3, with 7 bases lining up with TRBD1. Germline CDR1 and CDR2: SGHRS and YFSETQ. J was trimmed by 0 bases and V by 4 bases; bases with no gene match: 4. The CDR3 consists of 15 residues. CDR3 coding DNA: TGCGCCAGCAGCAGGGGACAGCTCTCTGGAAACACCATATATTTT. Translated, it gives CASSRGQLSGNTIYF.

The CDR3 DNA follows: TGTGCCAGCAGCCGGACTAGCGGGGATGATAAGCAGTTCTTC. Amino acids: CASSRTSGDDKQFF. V is TRBV6-5 and J is TRBJ2-1; 12 nucleotides line up with TRBD2. Germline V gene data show CDR1 as MNHEY and CDR2 as SVGAGI. The length of the CDR3 is 14 residues. V dropped 6 bases and J dropped 11; count of bases not matched to a gene: 8.

The chain links TRBV10-2 to TRBJ2-7; 7 bases line up with TRBD1. V lost 1 base to trimming and J lost 0 bases; unmatched junction nucleotides: 6. This CDR3 region has 16 residues. Germline V gives CDR1 WSHSY, CDR2 SAAADI. CDR3 protein: CASSELKTGSSYEQYF. CDR3 coding DNA: TGCGCCAGCAGTGAGTTGAAGACAGGGAGCTCCTACGAGCAGTACTTC.

The CDR3 here is CASSQEEGSISGNTIYF. In DNA, the CDR3 is TGCGCCAGCAGTCAAGAGGAAGGGAGTATATCTGGAAACACCATATATTTT. The chain is built from TRBV23-1 and TRBJ1-3; D ambiguous. TRBV23-1 is placed among ORFs of uncertain function. V gave up 2 bases and J gave up 1 base, with 15 bases separating them. The CDR3 is 17 residues long.

This chain uses TRBV6-5 with TRBJ2-7; tentative D call: TRBD1 (6 bases). From germline, CDR1 is MNHEY and CDR2 SVGAGI. The CDR3 totals 13 residues. With 5 bases removed from V and 3 bases from J, the gap between germline ends came to 11 bases. The CDR3 nucleotides are TGTGCCAGCAGTCCCAGGGGAAGCTACGAGCAGTACTTC. Translated: CASSPRGSYEQYF.

The chain has TRBV5-4 and TRBJ1-1, with 8 bases that match TRBD1. V was pared by 0 bases and J by 8 bases, with 6 bases of the junction left unmatched. Germline loops: CDR1 SGHNT, CDR2 YYREEE (reference sequence). The CDR3 covers 14 residues. The chain's CDR3 is CASSLGNRDREAFF. The CDR3 DNA sequence: TGTGCCAGCAGCTTGGGGAACCGGGACAGGGAAGCTTTCTTT.

The sample holds one count of this clone. The chain joins TRBV5-6 to TRBJ1-2; possibly TRBD1 for D (6 bases). The CDR3 spans 12 residues. Trimming cost V 6 bases and J 4 bases, with 10 bases left between them. CDR1 is SGHDT and CDR2 is YYEEEE in the germline V gene. This CDR3 reads CASNRGAYGYTF. Here the CDR3 DNA reads TGTGCCAGCAACCGGGGGGCCTATGGCTACACCTTC. The whole variable domain, remainder taken from reference TRBV5-6 and TRBJ1-2, is DAGVTQSPTHLIKTRGQQVTLRCSPKSGHDTVSWYQQALGQGPQFIFQYYEEEERQRGNFPDRFSGHQFPNYSSELNVNALLLGDSALYLCASNRGAYGYTFGSGTRLTVV.

In its sample, this clone was seen once. V usage is TRBV4-2 and J usage is TRBJ1-2; no definite D call. The V gene lost 6 bases and the J gene lost 9 bases, with 20 bases spanning the gap. From germline, CDR1 is LGHNA and CDR2 YNFKEQ. The CDR3 totals 14 residues. The CDR3 nucleotides are TGTGCCAGCAGGGCTGACATCCCGCCAGCCCGCTACACCTTC. This encodes CASRADIPPARYTF.

The genes are TRBV2 and TRBJ2-7, with no clear D. With 4 bases removed from V and 5 bases from J, the gap between germline ends came to 9 bases. Germline V CDR1 and CDR2: SNHLY, FYNNEI. This CDR3 is 12 amino acids long. The CDR3 spells CASSAFQNEQYF. Written as DNA, the CDR3 is TGTGCCAGCAGTGCTTTCCAGAACGAGCAGTACTTC.

V is TRBV6-6 and J is TRBJ1-5, with D perhaps TRBD1 (6 bases). The ends were cut back, 6 bases at V and 4 bases at J, with 10 bases in the middle. The CDR3 sequence is 13 residues long. Germline values: CDR1 MNHNY, CDR2 SVGAGI (reference sequence). The CDR3 DNA is TGTGCCAGCAGCGCGGGGGCGAATCAGCCCCAGCATTTT. Protein: CASSAGANQPQHF.

The chain is built from TRBV18 and TRBJ2-3; 8 nucleotides line up with TRBD2. Looked up from germline, CDR1 is KGHSH and CDR2 is LQKENI. The CDR3 is 17 residues long. Germline trimming cut 1 base from V and 4 bases from J; bases unmatched to any gene: 10. Here the CDR3 reads CASSPLWRLASADTQYF. CDR3 DNA sequence: TGTGCCAGCTCACCACTTTGGAGACTAGCGTCCGCAGATACGCAGTATTTT.

The V gene is TRBV9, the J gene TRBJ2-7; tentative D call: TRBD2 (5 bases). V was shortened by 4 bases and J by 3 bases, with 17 bases between the two germline ends. Germline loops: CDR1 SGDLS, CDR2 YYNGEE. The CDR3 length is 15 residues. The CDR3 sequence: CASSLRTGGNYEQYF. The CDR3 DNA sequence: TGTGCCAGCAGCCTCCGGACTGGCGGAAACTACGAGCAGTACTTC.

CDR3 in amino acids: CASSLVGGEKPQHF. The CDR3 DNA is TGTGCCAGCAGTTTAGTCGGGGGGGAGAAGCCCCAGCATTTT. The chain is built from TRBV28 and TRBJ1-5; D possibly corresponds to TRBD1 (5 bases). Germline V gene sequence: CDR1 MDHEN, CDR2 SYDVKM. This CDR3 spans 14 amino acids. V lost 2 bases and J 8 bases, leaving 13 bases between the germline ends.

The rearrangement joins TRBV12-5 to TRBJ1-1; 7 positions match TRBD1. V shed 5 bases and J 0 bases; nucleotides not matched to a gene: 12. The CDR3 loop spans 17 amino acids. Germline V gene sequence: CDR1 LGHNT, CDR2 FRNRAP. The CDR3 protein is CASGPIRAGGMNTEAFF. The CDR3 region has the DNA TGTGCTAGTGGTCCCATTAGGGCAGGGGGAATGAACACTGAAGCTTTCTTT. The whole variable domain, remainder taken from reference TRBV12-5 and TRBJ1-1, is DARVTQTPRHKVTEMGQEVTMRCQPILGHNTVFWYRQTMMQGLELLAYFRNRAPLDDSGMPKDRFSAEMPDATLATLKIQPSEPRDSAVYFCASGPIRAGGMNTEAFFGQGTRLTVV.

The chain uses TRBV6-5 and TRBJ2-7; TRBD1 matches at 7 bases. The CDR3 has 14 residues. With 7 bases clipped from V and 2 bases from J, the junction kept 8 bases outside the gene matches. The germline gives CDR1 MNHEY, CDR2 SVGAGI. CDR3 protein: CASTRTGTAYEQYF. CDR3 sequence (DNA): TGTGCCAGCACCCGGACAGGTACAGCCTACGAGCAGTACTTC.

The chain uses TRBV27 and TRBJ2-3, with D perhaps TRBD2 (6 bases). V dropped 2 bases and J dropped 2 bases, with 11 bases sitting between them. Germline V gene sequence: CDR1 MNHEY, CDR2 SMNVEV (reference sequence). The CDR3 sequence is 15 residues long. For the CDR3, the DNA is TGTGCCAGCAGTTTAGGCCTAGCGAACACAGATACGCAGTATTTT. Translated: CASSLGLANTDTQYF.

The chain combines TRBV19 with TRBJ1-5; no reliable D call. The CDR3 consists of 15 residues. The germline V and J ends were trimmed by 2 bases and 2 bases, with 10 bases remaining between them. Germline-derived CDR1 and CDR2 are LNHDA and SQIVND (reference sequence). The CDR3 protein is CASSIKTPGNQPQHF. The CDR3 coding sequence is TGTGCCAGTAGTATAAAGACTCCCGGCAATCAGCCCCAGCATTTT. The whole variable domain, filled in from reference TRBV19 and TRBJ1-5, reads DGGITQSPKYLFRKEGQNVTLSCEQNLNHDAMYWYRQDPGQGLRLIYYSQIVNDFQKGDIAEGYSVSREKKESFPLTVTSAQKNPTAFYLCASSIKTPGNQPQHFGDGTRLSIL.

This clone was observed a single time. The chain links TRBV9 to TRBJ2-3; TRBD2 matches at 10 bases. Germline loops: CDR1 SGDLS, CDR2 YYNGEE. The J segment lost 3 bases and the V segment lost 4 bases, leaving 5 bases of the junction unmatched. This CDR3 contains 15 residues. CDR3 DNA: TGTGCCAGCAGCTTTAGCGGGGGGTGGACAGATACGCAGTATTTT. The encoded protein is CASSFSGGWTDTQYF.

This clone appeared once. The rearrangement joins TRBV21-1 to TRBJ1-6; the DNA was not used to check the table's D call, TRBD1. TRBV21-1 is a pseudogene segment. There are 15 residues in the CDR3. The CDR3 DNA reads TGTGCCAGCAGTACCAGGGGGGCAAATAATTCACCCCTCCACTTT. It is translated as CASSTRGANNSPLHF.

This chain joins TRBV12-3 or TRBV12-4 and TRBJ2-2; 7 bases are a match to TRBD1. This CDR3 is built from 11 residues. Germline trimming cut 6 bases from V and 8 bases from J; bases unmatched to any gene: 0. In nucleotides, the CDR3 is TGTGCCAGCAGGGACAGGGGGGAGCTGTTTTTT. Protein product: CASRDRGELFF.

The V gene is TRBV5-4, the J gene TRBJ1-1, with 11 bases aligning to TRBD1. Germline V gene data show CDR1 as SGHNT and CDR2 as YYREEE (reference sequence). This CDR3 has 16 residues. V shed 4 bases, J shed 0 bases, and the junction held 5 bases outside the gene matches. DNA for the CDR3: TGTGCCAGCAGCCCAGGACAGGGGGCAATGAACACTGAAGCTTTCTTT. This sequence encodes CASSPGQGAMNTEAFF.

This clone has more than one count but fewer than ten. The chain uses TRBV9 and TRBJ1-2; D is undetermined. V lost 4 bases and J lost 4, with 17 bases in between. CDR3 length equals 15 residues. Germline CDR1 reads SGDLS; CDR2 reads YYNGEE. CDR3 amino acids: CASSLSGTDSYGYTF. The CDR3 DNA sequence: TGTGCCAGCAGCCTCAGCGGTACCGATAGCTATGGCTACACCTTC.